The sequence of this TCR beta chain was determined in a study of blood T cell repertoires in COVID-19. Whole-study context: Sample material is recorded as cDNA or gDNA derived from T cells, B-cell-depleted T cells, or PBMCs.

The germline V gene encodes CDR1 SGHNT and CDR2 YENEEA. The CDR3 has 16 residues. Trimming left V 3 bases short and J 2 bases short, with 15 bases between. Sequencing used immunoSEQ multiplex PCR; TCRdb keeps in-frame clones, though not all of them. The sample has 130,000 or so clones, over 75% seen once. This clonotype was obtained from an older man with active COVID-19. The chain employs TRBV11-3 and TRBJ2-3; D might be TRBD1 (5 bases). Source material: peripheral blood. The CDR3 nucleotides are TGTGCCAGCAGCTTGGGTTCAGGGCTCAACACAGATACGCAGTATTTT. This gives the protein CASSLGSGLNTDTQYF.